The sequence of this TCR beta chain was determined in a study of Ad26.COV2.S vaccination and SARS-CoV-2 variants. General observations from the study: Whether participants received vaccine or placebo, their non-spike TCR breadth was similar. Marked by substantial breadth, spike-specific CD8+ and CD4+ T cell responses were reportedly seen after vaccination.

Profiling relied on immunoSEQ multiplex PCR, and the TCRdb table lists in-frame clones only, not all of them. In the table there are approximately 140,000 clones, roughly 89% of which are singletons. Concerning this clone: Its antigen is currently unknown.

The V gene's germline CDR1 is MNHEY and CDR2 SMNVEV (reference sequence). Trimming cost V 4 bases and J 5 bases; bases outside gene matches: 7. This CDR3 has 14 amino acids. This TCR was sampled from a human donor who had recovered from COVID-19. This sequence joins TRBV27 and TRBJ2-7; 8 positions match TRBD1. The material sequenced was peripheral blood, taken after recovery from COVID-19. The CDR3 region has the DNA TGTGCCAGCAGTTCAAGGACAGGGTTGGACGAGCAGTACTTC. This sequence encodes CASSSRTGLDEQYF.